Included here is one T cell receptor beta chain sequence, with context. The antigen is undetermined. The record originates from a study of T cell responses to AZD1222 COVID-19 vaccine. Points from the study as a whole: Spike-spanning, vaccine-associated CD4 TCRs were dominant at 160-218 and 743-854.

Generated by immunoSEQ multiplex PCR, the TCRdb table keeps only in-frame clones and is missing some. The sample has roughly 150,000 clones, 90% seen once. The material was peripheral blood, obtained 28 days after the second AZD1222 dose. The TCR comes from an adult who received the AZD1222 COVID-19 vaccine.

DNA for the CDR3: TGTGCCAGCAGCCCAACCCCACGACAGGAAGACCATGAGCAGTTCTTC. Translated: CASSPTPRQEDHEQFF. The chain links TRBV9 to TRBJ2-1; D might be TRBD1 (6 bases). The germline gives CDR1 SGDLS, CDR2 YYNGEE. V dropped 4 bases and J dropped 8 bases, with 22 bases sitting between them. This CDR3 region has 16 residues.